The 5 T cell receptor beta chains in this list originate from one sample, sequenced in a study of control samples from healthy donors and cancer patients. This table comes from immunoSEQ multiplex PCR, and its TCRdb copy is limited to in-frame clones, with some not included. The data show around 28,000 clones, about nine tenths seen once. Material for sequencing was PBMCs. All receptors derive from a man in his forties or fifties with lung cancer.

This chain links TRBV12-3 or TRBV12-4 with TRBJ2-7; D gene unclear. The CDR3 sequence is 11 residues long. V was clipped by 6 bases and J by 6 bases, with 9 bases between them. In DNA form, the CDR3 reads TGTGCCAGCAGGGCCTCGGGCGAGCAGTACTTC. It translates to CASRASGEQYF.

The V gene is TRBV11-2, the J gene TRBJ1-3; D is unresolved. Germline V lookup: CDR1 SGHAT, CDR2 FQNNGV. V shed 1 base and J shed 2 bases, with 6 bases lying between them. This CDR3 is 14 amino acids long. The CDR3 loop reads CASSLGGPGNTIYF. CDR3 DNA: TGTGCCAGCAGCTTAGGAGGGCCTGGAAACACCATATATTTT.

This chain uses TRBV7-2 with TRBJ2-2; 12 nucleotides match TRBD1. CDR3 length: 14 amino acids. Trimming at V came to 5 bases and at J to 9 bases, leaving 4 bases not matched to a gene. Germline CDR1 SGHTA, CDR2 FQGNSA. The CDR3 DNA reads TGTGCCAGCAGCCGTGGGACAGGGGGCAGGGAGCTGTTTTTT. Protein: CASSRGTGGRELFF.

This chain uses TRBV4-1 with TRBJ2-4; 8 bases map to TRBD1. The CDR3 runs 16 residues. J was trimmed by 2 bases and V by 4 bases; bases with no gene match: 7. Germline-derived CDR1 and CDR2 are MGHRA and YSYEKL. CDR3 sequence reads: CASSPSTGGTKNIQYF. The CDR3, as DNA: TGCGCCAGCAGCCCAAGCACAGGGGGAACCAAAAACATTCAGTACTTC.

V usage is TRBV7-2 and J usage is TRBJ1-3; D might be TRBD1 (5 bases). The CDR3 spans 16 residues. CDR1 is SGHTA and CDR2 is FQGNSA in the germline V gene. V was shortened by 1 base and J by 0 bases, with 10 bases between the two germline ends. Here the CDR3 DNA reads TGTGCCAGCAGCTTAGGACAGCCCTTCTCTGGAAACACCATATATTTT. Amino acids: CASSLGQPFSGNTIYF.